This T cell receptor (beta chain) was profiled in a study of cytomegalovirus exposure and HLA in healthy donors. Findings and caveats of the study: The study listed roughly 150 cytomegalovirus-associated TCR beta chains. Among the most significant clusters, several appeared linked to common viral pathogens in a later analysis. Reports credit the classifier with highly specific, highly sensitive diagnosis of cytomegalovirus status.

The CDR3 length is 17 residues. The junction had 12 bases not matched to a gene; V was cut back by 1 base and J by 4 bases. Germline loops: CDR1 MGHRA, CDR2 YSYEKL. Donors in the study were healthy people who gave bone marrow. 13 Jbeta primers and 60 Vbeta primers were used for the PCR. Clones were sequenced by immunoSEQ multiplex PCR, and TCRdb holds only the in-frame ones, with some missing. The sample consists of roughly 140,000 clones, around 75% of them appearing once. Turning to this clone: Its antigen remains unknown.

This receptor was taken from a man aged 60 to 69 in good health and CMV-seronegative. This chain uses TRBV4-1 with TRBJ1-2; 7 positions agree with TRBD1. Sequenced input: PBMCs. In nucleotides, the CDR3 is TGCGCCAGCAGCCAAGTCCCCACAGGGGTAGCAGGCTATGGCTACACCTTC. Protein sequence: CASSQVPTGVAGYGYTF.